This T cell receptor (beta chain) originates from a study of CD8 T cells in ankylosing spondylitis (dated by TCRdb to 2017 to 2019). Concerning the study at large: T cell receptor beta repertoires were profiled in healthy donors and ankylosing spondylitis patients so that disease-linked TCR variants could be found. The full study cohort comprised around 25 ankylosing spondylitis patients and 85 to 120 healthy donors. Peripheral blood samples were taken, and synovial fluid was additionally collected from ankylosing spondylitis patients. Results and caveats for the whole study, not just this receptor: Blood from ankylosing spondylitis patients appeared to be characterized by a TCR beta motif made up of about 8 highly homologous amino acid variants. The disease-linked clones were reported as significantly enriched in matched synovial fluid samples from ankylosing spondylitis patients. A CD8+ phenotype was shown by the disease-linked clones, which were found at relatively low frequencies in peripheral blood. Some TCR beta motif variants had previously been reported in synovial fluid and blood of reactive arthritis patients, which suggested common disease-initiation mechanisms.

TCRdb lists the instrument as Illumina HiSeq 2500. Quantitative 5'-RACE with molecular barcodes was the method used to prepare the TCR beta libraries. The paper's processing steps were these. A new computational method, built on a probabilistic model of VDJ rearrangement, was used to identify disease-linked TCR variants. TCRdb reanalyzed the raw reads on its own, using fastp at Q25 for trimming and MiXCR for clone calling, and kept in-frame beta chains. All rows with the same CDR3 protein become a single entry with the most common DNA and genes. V and J calls and clone size were set by TCRdb, not the authors. The sample records 380,000 or so distinct CDR3 sequences, 20% to 25% of which are singletons. The top ten hold 13% of the sample. V is clipped by 3 bases and J by 6 bases, and the sequence between their germline boundaries is 8 bases long. The CDR3 runs 13 residues from the cysteine to the phenylalanine. The retained sequence is limited to the CDR3, 39 bases, with the frame set at the first base.

This clonotype turned up a few times. No cognate antigen has been identified for it. No base-level quality is on record; no much larger clone is a single base apart. The specimen sequenced was blood, either unsorted or a sorted T cell fraction (not recorded which). The chain joins TRBV12-3 or TRBV12-4 to TRBJ1-4, with the D gene not confidently named. The origin of this receptor is a male donor with ankylosing spondylitis or in good health (not recorded which). In nucleotides, the sequence is TGTGCCAGCAGTTTCGTGGAGGATGAAAAACTGTTTTTT. Translated, it gives CASSFVEDEKLFF.